This T cell receptor (beta chain) was found in a study of graft-versus-host responses after intestinal transplantation. Study in general: Every recipient had anti-thymocyte globulin induction and 3 to 4 years of tacrolimus plus steroids.

Each post-transplant marrow sample came from the posterior iliac crest or another site. Turning to this clone: Its antigen is still unknown.

Overall study results and limits: GvH clones appeared in recipient marrow, some first in ileum or blood.

Clones were read by immunoSEQ multiplex PCR, and TCRdb kept only the in-frame ones, dropping some. The table lists around 71,000 clones, roughly 92% of them singletons, with approximately 6.9% in the top ten. Germline-derived CDR1 and CDR2 are SGHRS and YFSETQ. V was cut by 5 bases and J by 0 bases, with 11 bases left in between. The CDR3 length is 14 residues. The origin of this receptor is a human patient who received an intestinal transplant, so some T cells may come from the graft donor. Sample: bone marrow, taken 700 to 750 days after intestinal transplantation. This chain uses TRBV5-1 with TRBJ1-1; no clear D. The CDR3 loop reads CASRRGGMNTEAFF. CDR3 in DNA: TGCGCCAGCAGACGGGGAGGAATGAACACTGAAGCTTTCTTT.